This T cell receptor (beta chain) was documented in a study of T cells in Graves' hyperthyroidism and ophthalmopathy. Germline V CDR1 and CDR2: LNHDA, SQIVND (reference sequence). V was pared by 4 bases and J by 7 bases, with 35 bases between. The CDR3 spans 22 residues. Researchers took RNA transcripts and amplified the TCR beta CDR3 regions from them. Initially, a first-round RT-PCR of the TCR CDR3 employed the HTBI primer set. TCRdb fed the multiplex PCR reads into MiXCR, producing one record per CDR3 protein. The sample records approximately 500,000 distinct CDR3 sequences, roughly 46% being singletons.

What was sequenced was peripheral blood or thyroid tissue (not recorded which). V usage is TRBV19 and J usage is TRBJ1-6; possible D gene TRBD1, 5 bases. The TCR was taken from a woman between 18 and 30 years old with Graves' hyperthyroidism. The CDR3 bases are TGTGCCAGTAGTACCCAGGCTCGGGGGTCCGACTATAAGTTGGGCGGCAATTCACCCCTCCACTTT. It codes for CASSTQARGSDYKLGGNSPLHF.